Following are 18 T cell receptor beta chains from one sample sequenced in a study of blood T cell repertoires in COVID-19. Assay used: immunoSEQ multiplex PCR; TCRdb lists only in-frame clones, some missing. The sample carries 250,000 to 350,000 clones, roughly 87% recorded once. Specimen: peripheral blood. The receptors come from a man aged 18 to 29 with active or convalescent COVID-19.

This clone was seen only once. The chain uses TRBV4-3 and TRBJ2-7; weak D call: TRBD1 (5 bases). The CDR3 runs 16 residues. Trimming cost V 0 bases and J 3 bases, with 15 bases left between them. From germline, CDR1 is LGHNA and CDR2 YSLEER. This chain's CDR3 is CASSQDRAGNRYEQYF. CDR3 coding DNA: TGCGCCAGCAGCCAAGATCGGGCAGGGAATCGCTACGAGCAGTACTTC.

The chain couples TRBV5-5 to TRBJ2-3, with TRBD2 matching over 8 bases. From germline, CDR1 is SGHKS and CDR2 YYEKEE (reference sequence). This CDR3 contains 17 residues. V lost 4 bases, J lost 5 bases, and 15 bases stayed unmatched. CDR3 sequence (DNA): TGTGCCAGCAGCCCTAAGATCGGGGGGGCCTATGGAGATACGCAGTATTTT. Amino acid sequence: CASSPKIGGAYGDTQYF.

The chain couples TRBV9 to TRBJ1-3; possibly TRBD1 for D (5 bases). The CDR3 has 16 residues. Germline lookup yields CDR1 SGDLS and CDR2 YYNGEE. V lost 4 bases to trimming and J lost 2 bases, with 16 bases between them. The CDR3 is CASSPVGGVTGNTIYF. The CDR3 DNA is TGTGCCAGCAGCCCGGTGGGGGGGGTAACTGGAAACACCATATATTTT.

The rearrangement joins TRBV3-1 (or the pseudogene TRBV3-2) to TRBJ2-3; possibly TRBD2 for D (6 bases). The CDR3 is made up of 15 amino acids. From germline, CDR1 is LGHDT and CDR2 YNNKEL (reference sequence). The germline V and J ends were trimmed by 1 base and 1 base, with 9 bases remaining between them. The CDR3 region is CASSQGASGTDTQYF. The CDR3 DNA sequence: TGTGCCAGCAGCCAAGGGGCTAGCGGCACAGATACGCAGTATTTT.

The V call is TRBV27, the J call TRBJ1-1, with TRBD1 identical over 7 bases. This CDR3 region has 14 residues. CDR1 is MNHEY and CDR2 is SMNVEV in the germline V gene (reference sequence). Losses at the gene ends were 3 bases for V and 7 bases for J; bases not matched to a gene: 8. CDR3 residues: CASSFTTTGVEAFF. The CDR3 DNA follows: TGTGCCAGCAGTTTCACCACAACAGGGGTTGAAGCTTTCTTT.

J is TRBJ2-5 and V is TRBV5-4, with TRBD1 matching 7 bases. Germline-derived CDR1 and CDR2 are SGHNT and YYREEE (reference sequence). The ends lost 4 bases at V and 2 bases at J; junction bases unmatched: 5. The length of the CDR3 is 14 residues. This CDR3 reads CASSLWDSQETQYF. The CDR3 DNA is TGTGCCAGCAGCCTATGGGACAGTCAAGAGACCCAGTACTTC. Full variable domain (missing parts from reference TRBV5-4 and TRBJ2-5): ETGVTQSPTHLIKTRGQQVTLRCSSQSGHNTVSWYQQALGQGPQFIFQYYREEENGRGNFPPRFSGLQFPNYSSELNVNALELDDSALYLCASSLWDSQETQYFGPGTRLLVL.

This chain's CDR3 is CASSEMVGRGTEAFF. Here the CDR3 DNA reads TGTGCCAGCAGTGAAATGGTCGGGAGGGGCACTGAAGCTTTCTTT. The genes are TRBV2 and TRBJ1-1; tentative D call: TRBD1 (5 bases). The CDR3 has 15 amino acids. Germline lookup yields CDR1 SNHLY and CDR2 FYNNEI. Trimming pared 2 bases from V and 4 bases from J, leaving 14 bases between.

The rearrangement links TRBV13 to TRBJ2-3; 9 bases are shared with TRBD2. Germline V lookup: CDR1 PRHDT, CDR2 FYEKMQ (reference sequence). V lost 2 bases and J lost 5; bases outside the gene matches: 5. The CDR3 is 15 amino acids. The CDR3 loop reads CASSLQRGALDTQYF. The CDR3 DNA reads TGTGCCAGCAGCTTACAGCGGGGGGCATTAGATACGCAGTATTTT.

The chain links TRBV5-1 to TRBJ2-3; 9 nucleotides match TRBD2. V lost 6 bases to trimming and J lost 5 bases; unmatched junction nucleotides: 19. CDR1 SGHRS and CDR2 YFSETQ come from the germline V gene. There are 18 residues in the CDR3. The CDR3 nucleotides read TGCGCCAGCACCCAGGACACGATGGGCGGGGGGGCTGGAGATACGCAGTATTTT. Amino acids: CASTQDTMGGGAGDTQYF.

V usage is TRBV3-1 (or the pseudogene TRBV3-2) and J usage is TRBJ2-2; 12 nucleotides agree with TRBD1. Per the germline V gene, CDR1 is LGHDT and CDR2 is YNNKEL (reference sequence). Losses at the gene ends were 6 bases for V and 5 bases for J; bases not matched to a gene: 7. CDR3 length: 16 amino acids. The CDR3 loop reads CASSSGQGAVTGELFF. CDR3 sequence (DNA): TGTGCCAGCAGTTCGGGACAGGGGGCAGTAACCGGGGAGCTGTTTTTT.

This chain uses TRBV7-9 with TRBJ1-6; perhaps TRBD1 as D (5 bases). Germline CDR1 and CDR2: SEHNR and FQNEAQ (reference sequence). The CDR3 covers 19 residues. Trimming removed 2 bases from V and 5 bases from J, with 22 bases in between. This CDR3 reads CASSLKRSRVVPHNSPLHF. The CDR3 DNA follows: TGTGCCAGCAGCTTAAAGCGATCCAGGGTGGTACCTCATAATTCACCCCTCCACTTT.

The chain is built from TRBV29-1 and TRBJ1-2; TRBD1 agrees at 9 bases. This CDR3 contains 14 residues. Germline V gene data show CDR1 as SQVTM and CDR2 as ANQGSEA. After removal of 7 bases from V and 1 base from J, the junction contained 7 bases not matched to a gene. The CDR3 region is CSASQGARNYGYTF. The CDR3 nucleotides read TGCAGCGCCTCACAGGGGGCGCGTAACTATGGCTACACCTTC.

This chain uses TRBV7-9 with TRBJ2-5, with a weak D call TRBD1 (6 bases). The CDR3 has 14 residues. V lost 1 base and J 3 bases, leaving 9 bases between the germline ends. Germline V gene data show CDR1 as SEHNR and CDR2 as FQNEAQ (reference sequence). The CDR3 nucleotides are TGTGCCAGCAGCTTAGGGGGACAAGAAGAGACCCAGTACTTC. Encoded protein: CASSLGGQEETQYF.

This chain uses TRBV2 with TRBJ1-1; unclear D gene. Trimming left V 6 bases short and J 2 bases short, with 10 bases between. CDR1 and CDR2 from the germline V gene are SNHLY and FYNNEI. The CDR3 has 13 residues. CDR3 protein: CASRGDTNTEAFF. The DNA of the CDR3 is TGTGCCAGCAGGGGAGACACTAACACTGAAGCTTTCTTT.

V usage is TRBV19 and J usage is TRBJ2-3; no definite D call. Trimming took off 1 base at V and 0 bases at J, with 14 bases between the two ends. In germline, CDR1 is LNHDA, CDR2 SQIVND (reference sequence). CDR3 length: 17 residues. DNA for the CDR3: TGTGCCAGTAGTATAGTCCCCCCCCTAGGAAGCACAGATACGCAGTATTTT. Translating it yields CASSIVPPLGSTDTQYF. The full variable domain, its missing parts supplied by reference TRBV19 and TRBJ2-3, is DGGITQSPKYLFRKEGQNVTLSCEQNLNHDAMYWYRQDPGQGLRLIYYSQIVNDFQKGDIAEGYSVSREKKESFPLTVTSAQKNPTAFYLCASSIVPPLGSTDTQYFGPGTRLTVL.

This chain uses TRBV3-1 (or the pseudogene TRBV3-2) with TRBJ1-2, with 8 bases aligning to TRBD1. V was clipped by 4 bases and J by 6 bases; unmatched bases: 10. The CDR3 spans 15 residues. Per germline, CDR1 LGHDT and CDR2 YNNKEL (reference sequence). The CDR3 coding sequence is TGTGCCAGCAGCCCCGGACAGGGTGCGAGAGATGGCTACACCTTC. Amino acid sequence: CASSPGQGARDGYTF.

The CDR3 sequence: CASSQPNMTGTGNSPLHF. The DNA of the CDR3 is TGCGCCAGCAGCCAGCCAAATATGACAGGGACGGGCAATTCACCCCTCCACTTT. The rearrangement joins TRBV4-3 to TRBJ1-6; 7 bases are shared with TRBD1. In germline, CDR1 is LGHNA, CDR2 YSLEER. With 3 bases clipped from V and 7 bases from J, the junction kept 15 bases outside the gene matches. The CDR3 is 18 amino acids.

The chain employs TRBV6-5 and TRBJ1-1; a possible D gene is TRBD1 (6 bases). Germline CDR1 MNHEY, CDR2 SVGAGI. CDR3 length equals 15 residues. Deletions cut 7 bases from V and 0 bases from J, with 15 bases between. CDR3: CASTLGAGLNTEAFF. The CDR3 DNA reads TGTGCCAGCACCTTGGGGGCAGGGCTGAACACTGAAGCTTTCTTT.